The sequence of this T cell receptor beta chain was determined in a study of T cell responses to AZD1222 COVID-19 vaccine. General study results and limits: Nearly half of spike-specific TCRs reportedly target unmutated variant regions.

Second-dose schedules of about 4 or about 12 weeks were combined. The table came from immunoSEQ multiplex PCR; TCRdb's copy has only in-frame clones and leaves some out. Of over 50,000 clones in the sample, about 81% were seen once. The junction had 4 bases not matched to a gene; V was cut back by 4 bases and J by 8 bases. CDR3 length equals 12 residues. Germline CDR1 is SGHRS and CDR2 is YFSETQ. On this clone: Its cognate antigen is unknown.

The J gene is TRBJ1-2, the V gene TRBV5-1; 8 bases are a match to TRBD1. This sequence originates from an adult who received the AZD1222 COVID-19 vaccine. Material: peripheral blood, obtained 28 days after the second AZD1222 dose. CDR3 bases: TGCGCCAGCAGCCCCGGACAGGGAGGCTACACCTTC. Its translation: CASSPGQGGYTF.